These 18 T cell receptor beta chains were sequenced from one sample in a study of OX40 agonist ivuxolimab in advanced cancers. The method behind the library was the immunoSEQ multiplex PCR assay. TCRdb's version of the immuneACCESS table is confined to in-frame rearrangements and falls short of the full clone set. An unresolved V gene accounts for under half of the shortfall where checked; the remainder is of unknown origin. This sample lists 30,000 to 45,000 clones; about 88% were detected once. Of the sample, 4% to 5% falls within the top ten clones. The specimen was CD4+ or CD8+ T cells sorted from blood, collected in a trial of the OX40 agonist ivuxolimab. These receptors originate from an adult with an advanced solid tumor such as melanoma, head and neck, liver or kidney cancer.

The V call is TRBV19, the J call TRBJ1-6; 7 nucleotides match TRBD1. Per germline, CDR1 LNHDA and CDR2 SQIVND (reference sequence). This CDR3 is built from 15 residues. The trim removed 8 bases at V and 0 bases at J, leaving 4 bases unmatched. This chain's CDR3 is CASQDRNSYNSPLHF. In DNA form, the CDR3 reads TGTGCCAGTCAGGACAGGAACTCCTATAATTCACCCCTCCACTTT.

The V and J genes are TRBV2 and TRBJ1-4, with D maybe TRBD1 (6 bases). The CDR3 totals 15 residues. Per germline, CDR1 SNHLY and CDR2 FYNNEI. V was cut by 6 bases and J by 7 bases, with 18 bases left in between. In DNA, the CDR3 is TGTGCCAGCAGCCTCCTCGGGGGCTCAGGTGAAAAACTGTTTTTT. Translation gives CASSLLGGSGEKLFF.

The chain joins TRBV6-5 to TRBJ1-1; D is perhaps TRBD1 (5 bases). Germline V gene sequence: CDR1 MNHEY, CDR2 SVGAGI. The CDR3 extends over 14 amino acids. V was shortened by 3 bases and J by 5 bases, with 13 bases between the two germline ends. CDR3 nucleotides: TGTGCCAGCAGTTATATGGGGGGGGGAACTGAAGCTTTCTTT. Protein: CASSYMGGGTEAFF.

The chain combines TRBV21-1 with TRBJ2-1; the table calls TRBD2, which could not be checked here. TRBV21-1 is a listed pseudogene. The length of the CDR3 is 16 residues. CDR3 protein: CASSKGKREGRNEQFF. CDR3 bases: TGTGCCAGCAGCAAAGGTAAGCGGGAGGGCCGAAATGAGCAGTTCTTC.

This chain uses TRBV30 with TRBJ2-2; 8 positions agree with TRBD1. The germline V gene has CDR1 GTSNPN and CDR2 SVGIG (reference sequence). CDR3 length: 14 amino acids. V trimming: 6 bases; J trimming: 5 bases; junction bases outside the gene matches: 8. The CDR3 nucleotides are TGTGCCTGTAATCAGGGGGCAAGGACCGGGGAGCTGTTTTTT. Protein sequence: CACNQGARTGELFF.

This clone was seen a few times. J is TRBJ2-2 and V is TRBV6-1; D call uncertain. Germline V CDR1 and CDR2: MNHNS, SASEGT. V gave up 6 bases and J gave up 0 bases, with 11 bases separating them. The CDR3 extends over 15 amino acids. The CDR3 sequence is CASRPGPTNTGELFF. As DNA, the CDR3 is TGTGCCAGCAGACCCGGGCCTACGAACACCGGGGAGCTGTTTTTT.

This rearrangement joins TRBV5-8 to TRBJ2-1, with 12 bases matching TRBD2. This CDR3 region has 16 residues. V was clipped by 3 bases and J by 7 bases; unmatched bases: 8. The germline CDR1 and CDR2 sequences are SGHTS and YDEGEE. Here the CDR3 reads CASSWMTSGSINEQFF. Written as DNA, the CDR3 is TGTGCCAGCAGCTGGATGACTAGCGGGAGTATAAATGAGCAGTTCTTC. Complete variable domain (other parts from reference TRBV5-8 and TRBJ2-1): EAGVTQSPTHLIKTRGQQATLRCSPISGHTSVYWYQQALGLGLQFLLWYDEGEERNRGNFPPRFSGRQFPNYSSELNVNALELEDSALYLCASSWMTSGSINEQFFGPGTRLTVL.

The rearrangement uses TRBV30 and TRBJ1-3; no reliable D call. Germline lookup yields CDR1 GTSNPN and CDR2 SVGIG (reference sequence). The germline V and J ends were trimmed by 1 base and 0 bases, with 13 bases remaining between them. The CDR3 loop spans 16 amino acids. For the CDR3, the DNA is TGTGCCTGGAGTGAACAACAGCTCTACTCTGGAAACACCATATATTTT. It translates to CAWSEQQLYSGNTIYF.

The chain combines TRBV28 with TRBJ2-7, with 10 bases fitting TRBD2. The CDR3 totals 15 residues. Germline loops: CDR1 MDHEN, CDR2 SYDVKM. The V gene end was trimmed by 6 bases and the J gene end by 3 bases; junction bases not matched to a gene: 8. Written as DNA, the CDR3 is TGTGCCAGCAGCTCGGAGCGGGGGGGGGACTACGAGCAGTACTTC. Translating it yields CASSSERGGDYEQYF.

The chain has TRBV5-8 and TRBJ1-2, with unresolved D. Germline CDR1 SGHTS, CDR2 YDEGEE. Trimming took off 0 bases at V and 8 bases at J, with 14 bases between the two ends. The CDR3 spans 14 residues. This CDR3 is CASSLADRIGGYTF. Here the CDR3 DNA reads TGTGCCAGCAGCTTGGCAGACCGTATCGGCGGCTACACCTTC.

V usage is TRBV9 and J usage is TRBJ1-2, with no clear D. Trimming removed 0 bases from V and 0 bases from J, with 3 bases in between. This CDR3 has 13 amino acids. Germline V gives CDR1 SGDLS, CDR2 YYNGEE. For the CDR3, the DNA is TGTGCCAGCAGCGTAGTTTCTAACTATGGCTACACCTTC. Translating it yields CASSVVSNYGYTF. Full variable domain (missing parts from reference TRBV9 and TRBJ1-2): DSGVTQTPKHLITATGQRVTLRCSPRSGDLSVYWYQQSLDQGLQFLIQYYNGEERAKGNILERFSAQQFPDLHSELNLSSLELGDSALYFCASSVVSNYGYTFGSGTRLTVV.

This clone was counted only a few times. This sequence joins TRBV27 and TRBJ2-2; 11 nucleotides agree with TRBD2. J gave up 3 bases and V 5 bases, and 5 bases lay outside the gene matches. CDR1 is MNHEY, CDR2 SMNVEV, per germline (reference sequence). The CDR3 has 16 residues. The CDR3 sequence is CASSELAGEDTGELFF. As DNA, the CDR3 is TGTGCCAGCAGTGAACTAGCGGGAGAAGACACCGGGGAGCTGTTTTTT.

The chain links TRBV7-8 to TRBJ2-2, with 8 bases aligning to TRBD2. Germline CDR1 is SGHVS and CDR2 is FQNEAQ. Trimming at V came to 1 base and at J to 6 bases, leaving 7 bases not matched to a gene. The CDR3 spans 16 residues. CDR3 DNA sequence: TGTGCCAGCAGCTTAGAGGGACTAGGGGTCGCCGGGGAGCTGTTTTTT. Its translation is CASSLEGLGVAGELFF.

This clone was seen only a few times. The chain couples TRBV13 to TRBJ1-1, with D unclear. The V and J ends lost 4 bases and 7 bases respectively, with 10 bases between them. The CDR3 runs 12 residues. Germline CDR1 reads PRHDT; CDR2 reads FYEKMQ (reference sequence). The CDR3 here is CASSSLRREAFF. In DNA, the CDR3 is TGTGCCAGCAGCTCCCTTCGTCGTGAAGCTTTCTTT.

With respect to this clone: This sample also contains other DNA sequences that code for the same CDR3. The chain has TRBV7-9 and TRBJ2-3; TRBD2 is a possible D gene (7 bases). CDR3 length equals 15 residues. Germline-derived CDR1 and CDR2 are SEHNR and FQNEAQ (reference sequence). V lost 1 base, J lost 4 bases, and 12 bases lay in between. The CDR3 protein is CASSLGGGASDTQYF. In DNA form, the CDR3 reads TGTGCCAGCAGCTTAGGCGGGGGCGCATCAGATACGCAGTATTTT.

The gene calls are TRBV5-1 and TRBJ2-5; D is uncertain. The CDR3 is 14 amino acids. Trimming cost V 4 bases and J 1 base, with 11 bases left between them. The V gene's germline CDR1 is SGHRS and CDR2 YFSETQ. CDR3 DNA: TGCGCCAGCAGCCCCTGGACGTCCCAAGAGACCCAGTACTTC. This translates into CASSPWTSQETQYF.

The chain links TRBV4-1 to TRBJ2-1; D is unclear. V was cut by 4 bases and J by 6 bases, with 13 bases left in between. The length of the CDR3 is 14 residues. CDR1 MGHRA and CDR2 YSYEKL come from the germline V gene. As DNA, the CDR3 is TGCGCCAGCAGCCCCGGGCTCCGACCCAATGAGCAGTTCTTC. Its protein is CASSPGLRPNEQFF.

This chain uses TRBV28 with TRBJ2-7; TRBD1 matches 9 bases. V lost 6 bases to trimming and J lost 2 bases; unmatched junction nucleotides: 5. This CDR3 is 14 amino acids long. Germline-derived CDR1 and CDR2 are MDHEN and SYDVKM. The CDR3 is CASRTGTGTYEQYF. The CDR3 bases are TGTGCCAGCAGGACCGGGACAGGGACCTACGAGCAGTACTTC.